The 2 T cell receptor beta chains given below trace back to one sample, sequenced in a study of blood T cell repertoires in COVID-19. TCRdb keeps only in-frame clones here, not all; method: immunoSEQ multiplex PCR. The sample holds 40,000 to 45,000 clones, about 91% seen once. Sequencing used peripheral blood. These receptors were obtained from a man in his forties or fifties with active COVID-19.

The V gene is TRBV5-6, the J gene TRBJ2-2, with D perhaps matching TRBD2 (6 bases). CDR3 length: 18 residues. Looked up from germline, CDR1 is SGHDT and CDR2 is YYEEEE. Between the trimmed V and J ends, which lost 4 bases and 2 bases, there was a span of 21 bases. The CDR3 bases are TGTGCCAGCAGCCCAATTGGTACTGGGGACTTAAACACCGGGGAGCTGTTTTTT. Protein sequence: CASSPIGTGDLNTGELFF.

The genes are TRBV30 and TRBJ2-1; the D gene is possibly TRBD2 (5 bases). Trimming cost V 2 bases and J 6 bases, with 14 bases left between them. Germline CDR1 GTSNPN, CDR2 SVGIG (reference sequence). This CDR3 spans 14 amino acids. This CDR3 is CAWSSGQAGNEQFF. CDR3 DNA sequence: TGTGCCTGGAGTTCTGGCCAGGCGGGCAATGAGCAGTTCTTC.